A few counts support the clone carrying this T cell receptor (beta chain). Its antigen is not identified. Germline CDR1 reads GTSNPN; CDR2 reads SVGIG (reference sequence). The CDR3 runs 11 residues. TCRdb reprocessed the reads via MiXCR and lists one record per CDR3 protein. The top ten clones hold 1.6% of a sample with fewer than 250,000 distinct CDR3 sequences, approximately 13% of them seen once. The data originate from a study of T cell repertoires in cytomegalovirus infection. Study observations and caveats: Ex vivo, HLA-C-restricted CMV-specific TCR beta clonotypes prevailed over the rest of the response.

This receptor was taken from a human donor in good health (CMV status not recorded). Some clones in this sample may be carry-over from other donors' samples. The sample was PBMCs. The V and J genes are TRBV30 and TRBJ2-5; 7 bases fit TRBD2. The DNA of the CDR3 is TGTGCATTCAGCGGGGAAGAGACCCAGTACTTC. This gives the protein CAFSGEETQYF.